Listed below are T cell receptor beta chains from one sample, sequenced in a study of cytomegalovirus exposure and HLA in healthy donors. Here immunoSEQ multiplex PCR was the method, and the copy in TCRdb shows in-frame clones only, minus some. The sample lists about 88,000 clones, 69% occurring once. The material sequenced was PBMCs. Every receptor here comes from a man aged 50-60 years in good health and CMV-seronegative. The CDR3 runs from the conserved cysteine through the conserved F or W. D genes are given only for firm matches. A row's size may be missing; if present it is once, few, many or a size class.

V gene	J gene	clone size	D gene	CDR3 protein	CDR3 DNA
TRBV6-5	TRBJ2-3	.	TRBD2	CASSYYRGGDLDTQYF	TGTGCCAGCAGTTACTATCGGGGGGGCGATTTAGATACGCAGTATTTT
TRBV4-2	TRBJ2-2	.	TRBD2	CASSLLADNTGELFF	TGTGCCAGCAGCCTTCTAGCGGACAACACCGGGGAGCTGTTTTTT
TRBV5-6	TRBJ2-3	.	.	CASSSGNTDTQYF	TGTGCCAGCAGCTCGGGGAATACAGATACGCAGTATTTT
TRBV9	TRBJ2-5	.	TRBD2	CASSPRVAGGYSGTQYF	TGTGCCAGCAGCCCTCGGGTAGCGGGAGGGTACAGCGGGACCCAGTACTTC
TRBV7-9	TRBJ1-2	.	.	CASSFPQGNYGYTF	TGTGCCAGCAGCTTCCCGCAGGGGAACTATGGCTACACCTTC
TRBV5-1	TRBJ2-5	.	.	CASSLAPGGETQYF	TGCGCCAGCAGCTTGGCCCCCGGGGGAGAGACCCAGTACTTC
TRBV5-4	TRBJ1-4	few	TRBD1	CASSFGGTGDEKLFF	TGTGCCAGCAGCTTCGGCGGGACAGGGGACGAAAAACTGTTTTTT
TRBV2	TRBJ2-5	few	TRBD1	CASRGQGAETQYF	TGTGCCAGCCGGGGACAGGGTGCAGAGACCCAGTACTTC
TRBV29-1	TRBJ2-5	.	.	CSVGDTQETQYF	TGCAGCGTTGGGGACACACAAGAGACCCAGTACTTC
TRBV5-4	TRBJ2-3	.	.	CASSLGRGTDTQYF	TGTGCCAGCAGCTTGGGGAGGGGCACAGATACGCAGTATTTT
TRBV5-8	TRBJ2-3	.	.	CASSLGGRVTDTQYF	TGTGCCAGCAGCTTGGGGGGGCGGGTCACAGATACGCAGTATTTT